These 19 T cell receptor beta chains were sequenced from one sample in a study of T cells in Graves' hyperthyroidism and ophthalmopathy (dated 2019 in TCRdb). The method behind the library was multiplex PCR. Sequencing was performed on an Illumina HiSeq 2000. The TCR beta CDR3 regions were amplified from the RNA transcripts. The first round of RT-PCR for the TCR CDR3 was performed with the HTBI primer set and the Qiagen OneStep RT-PCR kit. TCRdb itself trimmed the public reads at Q25 with fastp, ran MiXCR and retained productive beta chains. Records with the same CDR3 protein are collapsed into one entry carrying the most frequent genes and DNA. The sample data list around 450,000 distinct CDR3 sequences, and about an eighth of these were observed just once. The top ten clones comprise about 5% of the sample. The sample comprised blood. The receptors originated from a woman under 30 with Graves' hyperthyroidism.

This clonotype was detected ten times or more. The genes are TRBV28 and TRBJ2-2, with 9 bases identical to TRBD1. V gave up 3 bases and J gave up 4 bases; unmatched junction bases: 3. Per the germline V gene, CDR1 is MDHEN and CDR2 is SYDVKM. There are 15 residues in the CDR3. Written as DNA, the CDR3 is TGTGCCAGCAGTTTGACAGGGGGAAGCACCGGGGAGCTGTTTTTT. Translation gives CASSLTGGSTGELFF.

This clonotype has a handful of counts. DNA for the CDR3: TGTGCCAGCAGTTTATCCTCCCCTAGCGGGAGTTCCTTTAAGCCGTATTTT. Translating it yields CASSLSSPSGSSFKPYF. This chain links TRBV28 with TRBJ2-3, with TRBD2 matching over 10 bases. This CDR3 has 17 residues. The ends lost 1 base at V and 14 bases at J; junction bases unmatched: 18. Germline V gives CDR1 MDHEN, CDR2 SYDVKM.

This clonotype was recorded a few times. This chain links TRBV7-3 with TRBJ2-1, with 8 bases aligning to TRBD2. The CDR3 is made up of 17 amino acids. Germline trimming cut 4 bases from V and 6 bases from J; bases unmatched to any gene: 14. CDR1 and CDR2 from the germline V gene are SGHTA and FQGTGA. CDR3 sequence (DNA): TGTGCCAGCAGCTCGACGTTAATGGCGGGAGGTCGCAATGAGCAGTTCTTC. Residues: CASSSTLMAGGRNEQFF.

This clonotype was detected many times. The chain uses TRBV25-1 and TRBJ1-2; 7 nucleotides align to TRBD1. Per the germline V gene, CDR1 is MGHDK and CDR2 is SYGVNS. CDR3 length: 15 amino acids. V was clipped by 5 bases and J by 0 bases; unmatched bases: 6. This CDR3 is CASSYETGPNYGYTF. In DNA, the CDR3 is TGTGCCAGCAGTTATGAGACAGGGCCTAACTATGGCTACACCTTC.

This clonotype was seen many times. This chain uses TRBV20-1 with TRBJ2-1; a possible D gene is TRBD2 (6 bases). The CDR3 contains 14 residues. Trimming cost V 1 base and J 10 bases, with 17 bases left between them. The germline V gene has CDR1 DFQATT and CDR2 SNEGSKA (reference sequence). CDR3 in amino acids: CSARAGDAFAEQFF. DNA of the CDR3: TGCAGTGCTAGAGCGGGGGACGCCTTCGCGGAGCAGTTCTTC.

This chain connects TRBV10-3 to TRBJ2-1, with a tentative D call TRBD1 (5 bases). Trimming removed 2 bases from V and 8 bases from J, with 19 bases in between. Germline V lookup: CDR1 ENHRY, CDR2 SYGVKD. The CDR3 is made up of 16 amino acids. The CDR3 DNA is TGTGCCATCAGTGAGAATAGGGATCAGGGTTTCTATGAGCAGTTCTTC. Encoded protein: CAISENRDQGFYEQFF.

This clonotype was observed a few times. One base away lies a much larger clone, so this may be a sequencing read error. This chain connects TRBV7-2 to TRBJ2-7, with 10 bases aligning to TRBD2. The CDR3 runs 14 residues. Trimming at V came to 5 bases and at J to 6 bases, leaving 7 bases not matched to a gene. Germline CDR1 reads SGHTA; CDR2 reads FQGNSA. The CDR3 loop reads CASSPRTSGCEQYF. Written as DNA, the CDR3 is TGTGCCAGCAGCCCACGGACTAGCGGATGCGAGCAGTACTTC. Complete variable domain (other parts from reference TRBV7-2 and TRBJ2-7): GAGVSQSPSNKVTEKGKDVELRCDPISGHTALYWYRQSLGQGLEFLIYFQGNSAPDKSGLPSDRFSAERTGGSVSTLTIQRTQQEDSAVYLCASSPRTSGCEQYFGPGTRLTVT.

In the case of this clonotype: A much larger clone is a single base away; this may be a read error. V usage is TRBV20-1 and J usage is TRBJ2-1; D call uncertain. The J call may be incorrect, as the DNA end agrees better with TRBJ2-7. Germline CDR1 and CDR2: DFQATT and SNEGSKA (reference sequence). There are 14 residues in the CDR3. CDR3 in DNA: TGCAGTGCTAGAGGGCTCCGAGCCGACAATGAGCAGTACTTC. This translates into CSARGLRADNEQYF.

The chain is built from TRBV7-3 and TRBJ2-7, with D tentatively TRBD1 (5 bases). Trimming left V 3 bases short and J 5 bases short, with 11 bases between. The CDR3 sequence is 13 residues long. Germline CDR1 and CDR2: SGHTA and FQGTGA. The CDR3 nucleotides read TGTGCCAGCAGCTTGGGGCGATGGGACGAGCAGTACTTC. As protein: CASSLGRWDEQYF.

The CDR3 reads CASSSRPLAGGYNEQFF. The CDR3 DNA sequence: TGTGCCAGCAGCAGTCGCCCGCTAGCGGGAGGGTACAATGAGCAGTTCTTC. The J gene is TRBJ2-1, the V gene TRBV7-2, with TRBD2 matching over 12 bases. The length of the CDR3 is 17 residues. Germline V gene lookup returns CDR1 SGHTA and CDR2 FQGNSA. J lost 4 bases, V lost 5 bases, and 9 bases had no gene match.

This clonotype has a count of ten or more. J is TRBJ2-3 and V is TRBV6-1, with TRBD2 matching 7 bases. The V segment lost 3 bases and the J segment 1 base; nucleotides outside the gene matches: 4. In germline, CDR1 is MNHNS, CDR2 SASEGT. The CDR3 has 15 amino acids. For the CDR3, the DNA is TGTGCCAGCAGTGACATCAGCGGGGGCACAGATACGCAGTATTTT. This gives the protein CASSDISGGTDTQYF.

This clonotype has at least ten counts. The chain links TRBV5-1 to TRBJ2-7; 7 bases align to TRBD2. The germline CDR1 and CDR2 sequences are SGHRS and YFSETQ. The V segment lost 1 base and the J segment 5 bases; nucleotides outside the gene matches: 6. This CDR3 has 14 residues. The CDR3 loop reads CASSLYGRSDEQYF. The CDR3 nucleotides read TGCGCCAGCAGCTTGTACGGGAGGAGCGACGAGCAGTACTTC.

The table lists this clonotype with many counts. In nucleotides, the CDR3 is TGTGCCAGCAGCCAAGCGGACATATACGAGCAGTACTTC. Protein product: CASSQADIYEQYF. This rearrangement joins TRBV3-1 to TRBJ2-7, with D perhaps matching TRBD1 (5 bases). This CDR3 contains 13 residues. V was clipped by 1 base and J by 4 bases, with 8 bases between them. Germline values: CDR1 LGHDT, CDR2 YNNKEL (reference sequence).

This clonotype appeared a few times. The genes are TRBV20-1 and TRBJ1-5; D is possibly TRBD1 (5 bases). Per the germline V gene, CDR1 is DFQATT and CDR2 is SNEGSKA (reference sequence). CDR3 length: 18 residues. The ends were cut back, 1 base at V and 0 bases at J, with 19 bases in the middle. CDR3: CSARARYRGLNSNQPQHF. Written as DNA, the CDR3 is TGCAGTGCTAGAGCTCGGTACCGGGGCCTCAATAGCAATCAGCCCCAGCATTTT.

This clonotype was seen repeatedly, ten times or more. This chain uses TRBV6-1 with TRBJ2-7, with TRBD2 matching 7 bases. Trimming at V came to 6 bases and at J to 0 bases, leaving 5 bases not matched to a gene. Germline V gene data show CDR1 as MNHNS and CDR2 as SASEGT. This CDR3 is 14 amino acids long. The CDR3 coding sequence is TGTGCCAGCAGCCGCGGGGGTACCTCCTACGAGCAGTACTTC. This encodes CASSRGGTSYEQYF.

This clonotype was seen ten or more times. This sequence joins TRBV5-6 and TRBJ2-7; maybe TRBD1 (6 bases). V gave up 3 bases and J gave up 3 bases, with 7 bases separating them. CDR3 length equals 12 residues. CDR1 is SGHDT and CDR2 is YYEEEE in the germline V gene. CDR3: CASSSTGYEQYF. In DNA, the CDR3 is TGTGCCAGCAGCTCGACAGGCTACGAGCAGTACTTC. Full variable domain (remainder filled in from reference TRBV5-6 and TRBJ2-7): DAGVTQSPTHLIKTRGQQVTLRCSPKSGHDTVSWYQQALGQGPQFIFQYYEEEERQRGNFPDRFSGHQFPNYSSELNVNALLLGDSALYLCASSSTGYEQYFGPGTRLTVT.

This clonotype was observed many times. V and J are TRBV4-2 and TRBJ2-7; 10 bases map to TRBD2. Germline V gene sequence: CDR1 LGHNA, CDR2 YNFKEQ. This CDR3 region has 16 residues. The V segment lost 0 bases and the J segment 3 bases; nucleotides outside the gene matches: 5. Written as DNA, the CDR3 is TGTGCCAGCAGCCAAGATCCAAGCGGGAGGGACTACGAGCAGTACTTC. Translation: CASSQDPSGRDYEQYF.

This chain connects TRBV19 to TRBJ1-2; 7 nucleotides match TRBD1. The CDR3 loop spans 15 amino acids. The V gene's germline CDR1 is LNHDA and CDR2 SQIVND (reference sequence). The J segment lost 7 bases and the V segment lost 5 bases, leaving 13 bases of the junction unmatched. The CDR3 sequence is CASSPRAAGGRGYTF. CDR3 coding DNA: TGTGCCAGTAGTCCGAGGGCGGCAGGGGGACGTGGCTACACCTTC.

The V and J genes are TRBV5-1 and TRBJ2-5; D may match TRBD1 or TRBD2 (5 bases each). The germline CDR1 and CDR2 sequences are SGHRS and YFSETQ. The germline V and J ends were trimmed by 0 bases and 1 base, with 10 bases remaining between them. This CDR3 has 15 amino acids. CDR3 DNA: TGCGCCAGCAGCTTGGACCCGGGACCCCAAGAGACCCAGTACTTC. Translation: CASSLDPGPQETQYF.